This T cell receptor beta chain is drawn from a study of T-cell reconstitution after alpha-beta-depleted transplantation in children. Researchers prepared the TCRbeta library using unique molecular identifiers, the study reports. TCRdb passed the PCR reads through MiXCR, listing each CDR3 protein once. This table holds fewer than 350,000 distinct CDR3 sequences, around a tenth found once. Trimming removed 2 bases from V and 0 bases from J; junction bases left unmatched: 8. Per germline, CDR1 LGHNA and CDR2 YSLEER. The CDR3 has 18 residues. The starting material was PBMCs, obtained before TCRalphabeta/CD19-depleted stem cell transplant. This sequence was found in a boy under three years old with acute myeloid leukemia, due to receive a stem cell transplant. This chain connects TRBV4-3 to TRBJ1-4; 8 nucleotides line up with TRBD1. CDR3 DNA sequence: TGCGCCAGCAGCCAATACAGGACAGGGCTACCAACTAATGAAAAACTGTTTTTT. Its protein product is CASSQYRTGLPTNEKLFF.